This entry concerns a single T cell receptor (beta chain). The antigen is not known. Sample time point: baseline pretreatment blood. As to treatment: 15 Gy SBRT to primary tumor, nephrectomy 4 weeks later. Radiation-treated patients gave blood at baseline, week 2 and week 4. Clear cell pathology was present in this patient's renal cell carcinoma. The source of the sample is a study of radiation and T cells in renal cell carcinoma. The germline V gene has CDR1 WSHSY and CDR2 SAAADI. The length of the CDR3 is 15 residues. Trimming removed 3 bases at V and 2 bases at J, with 13 bases between. Overall study results and limits: Top tumor clonotypes rose in blood 2 weeks post-radiation, then contracted.

This table comes from immunoSEQ multiplex PCR, and its TCRdb copy is limited to in-frame clones, with some not included. The sample records 70,000 to 95,000 clones, about 79% being singletons. The J gene is TRBJ2-5, the V gene TRBV10-2; D is ambiguous. The sample here was blood, taken from a patient whose treatment included radiotherapy and nephrectomy. The receptor comes from a man in his fifties or sixties with renal cell carcinoma. CDR3 in amino acids: CASSDNTLTQETQYF. The CDR3 region has the DNA TGCGCCAGCAGTGACAACACGTTGACTCAAGAGACCCAGTACTTC.